These 22 T cell receptor beta chains were all obtained from the same sample, sequenced in a study of blood T cell repertoires in COVID-19. Measured with immunoSEQ multiplex PCR; TCRdb has only the in-frame clones, and not every one. The sample carries about 170,000 clones, approximately 82% recorded once. Material for sequencing was peripheral blood. The origin of the receptors is an elderly woman with active or convalescent COVID-19.

The chain is built from TRBV7-8 and TRBJ1-1; TRBD1 agrees at 9 bases. V lost 2 bases and J lost 5; bases outside the gene matches: 6. The germline CDR1 and CDR2 sequences are SGHVS and FQNEAQ. This CDR3 has 15 amino acids. The CDR3 DNA reads TGTGCCAGCAGCTTACCTGGGACAGGGAGGACTGAAGCTTTCTTT. Translating it yields CASSLPGTGRTEAFF. Supplemented by reference TRBV7-8 and TRBJ1-1, the full variable domain reads GAGVSQSPRYKVAKRGQDVALRCDPISGHVSLFWYQQALGQGPEFLTYFQNEAQLDKSGLPSDRFFAERPEGSVSTLKIQRTQQEDSAVYLCASSLPGTGRTEAFFGQGTRLTVV.

The V gene is TRBV5-1, the J gene TRBJ2-5; D is possibly TRBD2 (6 bases). CDR1 is SGHRS, CDR2 YFSETQ, per germline. Trimming removed 0 bases at V and 6 bases at J, with 15 bases between. The CDR3 totals 15 residues. The CDR3 here is CASSLDGTARQTQYF. As DNA, the CDR3 is TGCGCCAGCAGCTTGGACGGGACTGCTAGGCAGACCCAGTACTTC.

The rearrangement links TRBV18 to TRBJ2-7, with D possibly matching TRBD2 (6 bases). The CDR3 length is 16 residues. Trimming shortened V by 5 bases and J by 4 bases, and 21 bases separated the two germline ends. Germline CDR1 is KGHSH and CDR2 is LQKENI. CDR3 sequence: CASSSLATSTVYEQYF. CDR3 in DNA: TGTGCCAGCTCATCCCTAGCCACTAGCACGGTTTACGAGCAGTACTTC.

The chain recombines TRBV28 with TRBJ2-6, with 7 bases identical to TRBD2. Germline assignment: CDR1 MDHEN and CDR2 SYDVKM. J was trimmed by 3 bases and V by 3 bases; bases with no gene match: 5. This CDR3 is built from 16 residues. DNA of the CDR3: TGTGCCAGCAGTTTGGGGGGGATCAGTGGGGCCAACGTCCTGACTTTC. Translated: CASSLGGISGANVLTF.

The rearrangement joins TRBV7-8 to TRBJ2-1; TRBD2 matches at 13 bases. The CDR3 consists of 20 residues. J was trimmed by 0 bases and V by 3 bases; bases with no gene match: 11. CDR1 is SGHVS, CDR2 FQNEAQ, per germline. The CDR3 DNA sequence: TGTGCCAGCAGCTTCTATCAGACTAGCGGGAGGTCGGCCTCCTACAATGAGCAGTTCTTC. It specifies CASSFYQTSGRSASYNEQFF.

In this sample, this clone turned up a few times. The CDR3 here is CASSSGQGGSNSPLHF. CDR3 DNA sequence: TGCGCCAGCAGCTCCGGACAGGGGGGCAGTAATTCACCCCTCCACTTT. This chain joins TRBV5-1 and TRBJ1-6, with 10 bases lining up with TRBD1. This CDR3 region has 16 residues. The trim removed 3 bases at V and 6 bases at J, leaving 6 bases unmatched. The germline CDR1 and CDR2 sequences are SGHRS and YFSETQ.

This clone was detected only once. This chain connects TRBV5-1 to TRBJ2-1; 7 nucleotides match TRBD2. The CDR3 is 14 amino acids. The germline CDR1 and CDR2 sequences are SGHRS and YFSETQ. With V trimmed by 6 bases and J by 6 bases, 9 bases remained unmatched. CDR3 bases: TGCGCCAGCAACCCTAGGGCGGGAGTCAATGAGCAGTTCTTC. Translation gives CASNPRAGVNEQFF.

This clone was observed a single time. The V call is TRBV4-1, the J call TRBJ1-2, with TRBD1 as a possible D gene (5 bases). Germline V gene data show CDR1 as MGHRA and CDR2 as YSYEKL. The CDR3 is made up of 15 amino acids. V was shortened by 0 bases and J by 4 bases, with 12 bases between the two germline ends. CDR3: CASSQDPDTFYGYTF. CDR3 DNA: TGCGCCAGCAGCCAAGATCCGGACACATTCTATGGCTACACCTTC.

The chain has TRBV6-2 or TRBV6-3 and TRBJ1-5; D perhaps matches TRBD1 (6 bases). This CDR3 contains 15 residues. Trimming left V 0 bases short and J 7 bases short, with 13 bases between. CDR1 is MNHEY, CDR2 SVGEGT, per germline. CDR3: CASSYSGQSNQPQHF. CDR3 nucleotides: TGTGCCAGCAGTTACTCCGGACAGTCCAACCAGCCCCAGCATTTT.

This clone was detected only a few times. This chain uses TRBV19 with TRBJ2-5; 10 bases are shared with TRBD1. V was clipped by 5 bases and J by 5 bases; unmatched bases: 8. CDR3 length: 15 amino acids. In germline, CDR1 is LNHDA, CDR2 SQIVND (reference sequence). The CDR3 bases are TGTGCCAGTAGTGACGGACAGGGGGTTAGGGAGACCCAGTACTTC. Its protein product is CASSDGQGVRETQYF.

The rearrangement joins TRBV10-3 to TRBJ1-5; TRBD1 is a possible D gene (6 bases). Deletions cut 0 bases from V and 4 bases from J, with 10 bases between. The germline V gene has CDR1 ENHRY and CDR2 SYGVKD. The CDR3 runs 15 residues. CDR3 loop: CAISESGTSNQPQHF. In DNA form, the CDR3 reads TGTGCCATCAGTGAGTCGGGGACATCAAATCAGCCCCAGCATTTT.

CDR3 DNA sequence: TGTGCCAGCCTCTCCTACAATGAGCAGTTCTTC. It codes for CASLSYNEQFF. The chain has TRBV25-1 and TRBJ2-1; D uncertain. Germline V gives CDR1 MGHDK, CDR2 SYGVNS. V was trimmed by 8 bases and J by 0 bases, leaving 2 bases between them. The length of the CDR3 is 11 residues.

The chain uses TRBV6-5 and TRBJ2-6; TRBD2 might be the D (5 bases). CDR1 is MNHEY and CDR2 is SVGAGI in the germline V gene. V was clipped by 6 bases and J by 0 bases, with 9 bases between them. The CDR3 is 15 amino acids. The CDR3 spells CASSARGSGANVLTF. The CDR3 bases are TGTGCCAGCAGCGCCCGGGGCTCTGGGGCCAACGTCCTGACTTTC.

The chain carries TRBV19 and TRBJ2-1; tentative D call: TRBD2 (7 bases). CDR3 length: 16 amino acids. The V and J ends lost 7 bases and 2 bases respectively, with 18 bases between them. CDR1 and CDR2 (germline): LNHDA, SQIVND (reference sequence). The CDR3 bases are TGTGCCAGTATTGGGGGGCCTAGCGGAGCCTACAATGAGCAGTTCTTC. It translates to CASIGGPSGAYNEQFF. The full variable domain, its missing parts supplied by reference TRBV19 and TRBJ2-1, is DGGITQSPKYLFRKEGQNVTLSCEQNLNHDAMYWYRQDPGQGLRLIYYSQIVNDFQKGDIAEGYSVSREKKESFPLTVTSAQKNPTAFYLCASIGGPSGAYNEQFFGPGTRLTVL.

The chain couples TRBV7-3 to TRBJ2-2; 7 bases line up with TRBD2. Trimming took 1 base from V and 1 from J; bases not matched to a gene: 3. The CDR3 covers 16 residues. Germline CDR1 reads SGHTA; CDR2 reads FQGTGA. The CDR3 nucleotides read TGTGCCAGCAGCTTAAATCCTAGCGGGAACACCGGGGAGCTGTTTTTT. Its protein is CASSLNPSGNTGELFF.

This clone has more than one count but fewer than ten. The junction differs from germline at one of its ends, possibly a read error. The rearrangement links TRBV7-7 to TRBJ2-1; 14 bases align to TRBD2. This CDR3 spans 15 amino acids. Germline lookup yields CDR1 SSHAT and CDR2 FNYEAQ (reference sequence). CDR3 residues: CASSQGLAGDGEQFF. The CDR3 region has the DNA TGTGCTAGCAGCCAGGGACTAGCGGGAGATGGTGAGCAGTTCTTC.

The genes are TRBV18 and TRBJ1-1; 10 nucleotides agree with TRBD1. In germline, CDR1 is KGHSH, CDR2 LQKENI. The CDR3 covers 16 residues. J gave up 2 bases and V 2 bases, and 5 bases lay outside the gene matches. The CDR3, as DNA: TGTGCCAGCTCACCAGGGACAGGGGATAGCAACACTGAAGCTTTCTTT. Its translation: CASSPGTGDSNTEAFF.

This rearrangement joins TRBV18 to TRBJ2-6, with D unresolved. The ends were cut back, 0 bases at V and 0 bases at J, with 9 bases in the middle. CDR1 is KGHSH and CDR2 is LQKENI in the germline V gene. The CDR3 has 17 amino acids. For the CDR3, the DNA is TGTGCCAGCTCACCACCTGAGAGCTACTCTGGGGCCAACGTCCTGACTTTC. Residues: CASSPPESYSGANVLTF.

The rearrangement links TRBV6-6 to TRBJ2-3, with D perhaps TRBD2 (6 bases). V was pared by 6 bases and J by 0 bases, with 7 bases between. This CDR3 has 13 amino acids. Germline V gene lookup returns CDR1 MNHNY and CDR2 SVGAGI (reference sequence). CDR3 loop: CASRDYSTDTQYF. The CDR3 DNA follows: TGTGCCAGCAGGGACTATAGCACAGATACGCAGTATTTT.

V usage is TRBV7-6 and J usage is TRBJ1-5; D is unclear. Deletions cut 2 bases from V and 6 bases from J, with 20 bases between. The CDR3 runs 17 residues. Germline CDR1 SGHVS, CDR2 FNYEAQ. The CDR3: CASSLQSGPRAGQPQHF. Written as DNA, the CDR3 is TGTGCCAGCAGCTTACAATCCGGCCCGCGGGCGGGTCAGCCCCAGCATTTT. Using reference TRBV7-6 and TRBJ1-5 for the parts outside the CDR3, the full variable domain is GAGVSQSPRYKVTKRGQDVALRCDPISGHVSLYWYRQALGQGPEFLTYFNYEAQQDKSGLPNDRFSAERPEGSISTLTIQRTEQRDSAMYRCASSLQSGPRAGQPQHFGDGTRLSIL.

The chain is built from TRBV3-1 (or the pseudogene TRBV3-2) and TRBJ2-5, with 9 bases that match TRBD2. J gave up 2 bases and V 5 bases, and 6 bases lay outside the gene matches. This CDR3 comprises 15 residues. Germline V gene lookup returns CDR1 LGHDT and CDR2 YNNKEL (reference sequence). CDR3 sequence (DNA): TGTGCCAGCAGCTACGGACTAGCGCAACAAGAGACCCAGTACTTC. Protein: CASSYGLAQQETQYF.

The CDR3 spells CASSAGGAGITEAFF. In DNA, the CDR3 is TGTGCCAGCAGCGCCGGGGGGGCAGGGATAACTGAAGCTTTCTTT. The V gene is TRBV9, the J gene TRBJ1-1; D perhaps matches TRBD1 (6 bases). There are 15 residues in the CDR3. Looked up from germline, CDR1 is SGDLS and CDR2 is YYNGEE. V lost 3 bases and J 5 bases, leaving 17 bases between the germline ends.